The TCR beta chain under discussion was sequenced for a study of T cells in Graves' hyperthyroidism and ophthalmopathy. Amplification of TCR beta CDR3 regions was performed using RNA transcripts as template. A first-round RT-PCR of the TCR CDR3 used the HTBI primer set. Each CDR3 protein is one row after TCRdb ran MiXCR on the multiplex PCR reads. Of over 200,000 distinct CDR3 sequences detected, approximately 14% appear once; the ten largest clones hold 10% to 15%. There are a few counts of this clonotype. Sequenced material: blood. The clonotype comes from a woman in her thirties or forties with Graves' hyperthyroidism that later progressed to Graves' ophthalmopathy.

The CDR3 nucleotides read TGTGCCAGTAGTGGGAACGCGGGAGGCGGGACCGGGGAGCTGTTTTTT. Translating it yields CASSGNAGGGTGELFF. The chain recombines TRBV19 with TRBJ2-2, with 8 positions matching TRBD2. Germline CDR1 is LNHDA and CDR2 is SQIVND (reference sequence). CDR3 size: 16 residues. J gave up 5 bases and V 5 bases, and 10 bases lay outside the gene matches.